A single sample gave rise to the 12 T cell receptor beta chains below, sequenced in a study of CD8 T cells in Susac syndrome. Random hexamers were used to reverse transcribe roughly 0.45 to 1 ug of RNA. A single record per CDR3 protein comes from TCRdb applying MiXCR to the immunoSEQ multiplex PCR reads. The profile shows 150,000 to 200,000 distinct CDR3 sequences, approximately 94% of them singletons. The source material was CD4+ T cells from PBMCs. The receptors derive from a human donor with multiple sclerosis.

The CDR3 loop is CASSRFTEAFF. The DNA for the CDR3 is TGTGCCAGCAGTCGCTTCACTGAAGCTTTCTTT. The chain couples TRBV6-5 to TRBJ1-1, with D unclear. Trimming pared 5 bases from V and 4 bases from J, leaving 5 bases between. Looked up from germline, CDR1 is MNHEY and CDR2 is SVGAGI. CDR3 length equals 11 residues.

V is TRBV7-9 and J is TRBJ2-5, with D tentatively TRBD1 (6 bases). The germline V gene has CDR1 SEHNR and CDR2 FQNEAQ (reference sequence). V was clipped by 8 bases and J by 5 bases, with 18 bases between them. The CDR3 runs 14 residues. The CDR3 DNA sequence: TGTGCCAGCCCGGCAGGGGTAAATATGGAGACCCAGTACTTC. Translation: CASPAGVNMETQYF.

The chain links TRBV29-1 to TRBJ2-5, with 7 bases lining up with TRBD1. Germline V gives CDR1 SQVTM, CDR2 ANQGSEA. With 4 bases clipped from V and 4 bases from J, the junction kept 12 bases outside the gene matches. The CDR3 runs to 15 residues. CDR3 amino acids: CSVGATGVVGETQYF. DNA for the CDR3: TGCAGCGTTGGGGCCACAGGGGTCGTAGGAGAGACCCAGTACTTC.

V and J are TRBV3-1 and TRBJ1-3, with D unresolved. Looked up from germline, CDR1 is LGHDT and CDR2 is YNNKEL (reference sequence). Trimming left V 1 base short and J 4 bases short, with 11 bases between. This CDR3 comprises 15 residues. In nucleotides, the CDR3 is TGTGCCAGCAGCCAAGGAGAGACGGCAGGAAACACCATATATTTT. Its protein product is CASSQGETAGNTIYF. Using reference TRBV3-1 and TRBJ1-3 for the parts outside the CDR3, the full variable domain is DTAVSQTPKYLVTQMGNDKSIKCEQNLGHDTMYWYKQDSKKFLKIMFSYNNKELIINETVPNRFSPKSPDKAHLNLHINSLELGDSAVYFCASSQGETAGNTIYFGEGSWLTVV.

The CDR3 DNA sequence: TGTGCCAGCAGCTTAGGGATATCGGTTATCAATGAGCAGTTCTTC. Residues: CASSLGISVINEQFF. J is TRBJ2-1 and V is TRBV9; no reliable D call. This CDR3 region has 15 residues. Trimming removed 4 bases at V and 6 bases at J, with 17 bases between. Per the germline V gene, CDR1 is SGDLS and CDR2 is YYNGEE.

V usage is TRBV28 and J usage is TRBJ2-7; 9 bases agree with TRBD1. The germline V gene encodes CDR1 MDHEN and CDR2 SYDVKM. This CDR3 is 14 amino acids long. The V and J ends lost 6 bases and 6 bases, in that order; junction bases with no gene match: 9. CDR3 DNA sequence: TGTGCCAGCAGCCCCGGGACAGGGAGTACCGAGCAGTACTTC. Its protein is CASSPGTGSTEQYF.

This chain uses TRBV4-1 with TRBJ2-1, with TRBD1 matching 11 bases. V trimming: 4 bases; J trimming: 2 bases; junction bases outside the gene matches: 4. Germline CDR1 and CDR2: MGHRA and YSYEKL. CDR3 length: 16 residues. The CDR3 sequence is CASSPMDRGPYNEQFF. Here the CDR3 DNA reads TGCGCCAGCAGCCCTATGGACAGGGGGCCCTACAATGAGCAGTTCTTC.

This CDR3 reads CASSPMGNYGYTF. As DNA, the CDR3 is TGTGCCAGCAGCCCTATGGGCAACTATGGCTACACCTTC. The chain is built from TRBV12-3 or TRBV12-4 and TRBJ1-2; D remains ambiguous. Trimming stripped 6 bases from V and 2 bases from J, with 10 bases between. The CDR3 is 13 amino acids.

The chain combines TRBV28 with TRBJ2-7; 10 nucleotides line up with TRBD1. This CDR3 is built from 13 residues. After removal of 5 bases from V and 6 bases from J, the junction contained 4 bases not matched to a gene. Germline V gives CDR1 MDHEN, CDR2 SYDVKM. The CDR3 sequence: CASSPWTGGEQYF. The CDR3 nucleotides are TGTGCCAGCAGTCCCTGGACAGGGGGCGAGCAGTACTTC.

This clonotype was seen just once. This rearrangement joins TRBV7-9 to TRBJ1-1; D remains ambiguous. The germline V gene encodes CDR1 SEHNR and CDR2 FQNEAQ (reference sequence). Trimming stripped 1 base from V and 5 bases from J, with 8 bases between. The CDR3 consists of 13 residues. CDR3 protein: CASSLGGRTEAFF. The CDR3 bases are TGTGCCAGCAGCTTAGGTGGGCGAACTGAAGCTTTCTTT. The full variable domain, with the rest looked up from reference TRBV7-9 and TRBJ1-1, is DTGVSQNPRHKITKRGQNVTFRCDPISEHNRLYWYRQTLGQGPEFLTYFQNEAQLEKSRLLSDRFSAERPKGSFSTLEIQRTEQGDSAMYLCASSLGGRTEAFFGQGTRLTVV.

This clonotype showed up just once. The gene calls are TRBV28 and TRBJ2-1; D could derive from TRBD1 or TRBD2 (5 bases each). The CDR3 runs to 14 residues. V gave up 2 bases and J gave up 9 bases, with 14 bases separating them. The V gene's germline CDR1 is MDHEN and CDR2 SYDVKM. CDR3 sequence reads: CASSLGSRESEQFF. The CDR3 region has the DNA TGTGCCAGCAGTTTAGGGAGCAGGGAAAGTGAGCAGTTCTTC.

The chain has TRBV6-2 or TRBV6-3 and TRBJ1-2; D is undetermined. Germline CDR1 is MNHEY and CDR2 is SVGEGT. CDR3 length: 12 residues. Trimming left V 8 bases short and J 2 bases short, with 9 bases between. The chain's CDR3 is CASEAVNYGYTF. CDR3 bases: TGTGCCAGCGAGGCGGTAAACTATGGCTACACCTTC.